This passage covers 27 T cell receptor beta chains from one sample sequenced in a study of Ad26.COV2.S vaccination and SARS-CoV-2 variants. Method: immunoSEQ multiplex PCR; TCRdb's copy keeps in-frame clones and lacks some. Of 350,000 to 500,000 clones listed, about 88% are singletons. Indicated treatment: roughly 20 received Ad26.COV2.S at low or high dose, single or two shots; five or six received placebo; per-sample allocation not given. Sampling was done on day 63 after the first vaccine or placebo injection. The input for sequencing was peripheral blood, taken in a trial of Ad26.COV2.S vaccine versus placebo. The receptors were gathered from a person between 18 and 59 years old who received the Ad26.COV2.S COVID-19 vaccine or a placebo.

The genes are TRBV4-3 and TRBJ1-5; D remains ambiguous. The germline V and J ends were trimmed by 0 bases and 5 bases, with 11 bases remaining between them. The CDR3 is 15 amino acids. Germline loops: CDR1 LGHNA, CDR2 YSLEER. In nucleotides, the CDR3 is TGCGCCAGCAGCCAAGATCGCGACTTTTATCAGCCCCAGCATTTT. It translates to CASSQDRDFYQPQHF.

This chain uses TRBV2 with TRBJ2-5, with D tentatively TRBD2 (5 bases). The germline CDR1 and CDR2 sequences are SNHLY and FYNNEI. Trimming left V 6 bases short and J 5 bases short, with 13 bases between. This CDR3 spans 13 amino acids. The CDR3 here is CASSSRGWETQYF. Here the CDR3 DNA reads TGTGCCAGCAGCTCTCGAGGGTGGGAGACCCAGTACTTC.

The CDR3 spells CASSRQGLEQFF. CDR3 bases: TGTGCCAGCAGCCGACAGGGACTTGAGCAGTTCTTC. The V gene is TRBV7-3, the J gene TRBJ2-1, with a tentative D call TRBD1 (7 bases). The CDR3 runs to 12 residues. Trimming removed 5 bases at V and 9 bases at J, with 11 bases between. Germline V gives CDR1 SGHTA, CDR2 FQGTGA.

This chain links TRBV6-5 with TRBJ1-2, with TRBD1 matching over 10 bases. CDR1 and CDR2 from the germline V gene are MNHEY and SVGAGI. Trimming cost V 0 bases and J 6 bases; bases outside gene matches: 1. The CDR3 totals 14 residues. CDR3 protein: CASSYSTGGHGYTF. The DNA of the CDR3 is TGTGCCAGCAGTTACTCGACAGGGGGCCATGGCTACACCTTC.

The chain employs TRBV6-6 and TRBJ2-7, with TRBD1 identical over 8 bases. Looked up from germline, CDR1 is MNHNY and CDR2 is SVGAGI (reference sequence). The CDR3 contains 12 residues. Losses at the gene ends were 6 bases for V and 7 bases for J; bases not matched to a gene: 5. CDR3: CASRTGVEEQYV. In DNA form, the CDR3 reads TGTGCCAGCAGGACAGGGGTGGAGGAGCAGTACGTC.

The J gene is TRBJ1-2, the V gene TRBV4-1, with D maybe TRBD1 (5 bases). This CDR3 has 13 residues. V shed 4 bases and J shed 2 bases, with 8 bases lying between them. Per germline, CDR1 MGHRA and CDR2 YSYEKL. In nucleotides, the CDR3 is TGCGCCAGCAGCCTCGACAGCAACTATGGCTACACCTTC. This encodes CASSLDSNYGYTF.

The rearrangement joins TRBV15 to TRBJ2-7; TRBD2 might be the D (5 bases). The CDR3 is 12 residues long. Germline CDR1 LNHNV, CDR2 YYDKDF (reference sequence). Trimming shortened V by 1 base and J by 4 bases, and 5 bases separated the two germline ends. The chain's CDR3 is CATSRAGYEQYF. CDR3 nucleotide sequence: TGTGCCACCAGCAGAGCGGGGTACGAGCAGTACTTC.

The CDR3 DNA is TGTGCCACCAGCAGACGGGACTACTCCACCGGGGAGCTGTTTTTT. Amino acids: CATSRRDYSTGELFF. The V and J genes are TRBV15 and TRBJ2-2; 7 bases agree with TRBD2. There are 15 residues in the CDR3. In germline, CDR1 is LNHNV, CDR2 YYDKDF (reference sequence). V was pared by 2 bases and J by 4 bases, with 4 bases of the junction left unmatched. Together with reference TRBV15 and TRBJ2-2, the CDR3 gives the full variable domain: DAMVIQNPRYQVTQFGKPVTLSCSQTLNHNVMYWYQQKSSQAPKLLFHYYDKDFNNEADTPDNFQSRRPNTSFCFLDIRSPGLGDTAMYLCATSRRDYSTGELFFGEGSRLTVL.

This clone was picked up one time. The chain combines TRBV5-8 with TRBJ1-1; tentative D call: TRBD1 (5 bases). The length of the CDR3 is 13 residues. The germline CDR1 and CDR2 sequences are SGHTS and YDEGEE. V was trimmed by 2 bases and J by 1 base, leaving 6 bases between them. CDR3 bases: TGTGCCAGCAGCTTCGGGGGGAACACTGAAGCTTTCTTT. Its translation: CASSFGGNTEAFF.

This chain uses TRBV5-5 with TRBJ1-4; a weak D match, TRBD1 (5 bases). CDR3 size: 14 residues. Looked up from germline, CDR1 is SGHKS and CDR2 is YYEKEE (reference sequence). With 0 bases removed from V and 7 bases from J, the gap between germline ends came to 10 bases. Here the CDR3 DNA reads TGTGCCAGCAGCTTGGGGGGGAATGGTGAAAAACTGTTTTTT. Translation gives CASSLGGNGEKLFF.

This chain links TRBV7-9 with TRBJ2-1, with 11 bases lining up with TRBD1. The germline V gene encodes CDR1 SEHNR and CDR2 FQNEAQ (reference sequence). The CDR3 is made up of 18 amino acids. V lost 1 base, J lost 1 base, and 6 bases stayed unmatched. The CDR3 loop is CASSLGTGGFGSYNEQFF. In nucleotides, the CDR3 is TGTGCCAGCAGCTTAGGGACAGGGGGCTTTGGATCCTACAATGAGCAGTTCTTC.

This clone was seen a single time. The chain combines TRBV3-1 (or the pseudogene TRBV3-2) with TRBJ2-1; 8 positions match TRBD2. CDR3 length: 17 residues. The V gene's germline CDR1 is LGHDT and CDR2 YNNKEL (reference sequence). V dropped 3 bases and J dropped 9; count of bases not matched to a gene: 16. CDR3 sequence reads: CASSHPPGTRRAGEQFF. For the CDR3, the DNA is TGTGCCAGCAGCCATCCCCCTGGGACTAGGAGGGCTGGTGAGCAGTTCTTC.

V gene TRBV7-8 combines with J gene TRBJ2-3; D is possibly TRBD2 (6 bases). The germline V gene encodes CDR1 SGHVS and CDR2 FQNEAQ. Trimming took off 0 bases at V and 2 bases at J, with 9 bases between the two ends. The CDR3 contains 15 residues. CDR3 DNA sequence: TGTGCCAGCAGCTTAGCGCGGGAATACACAGATACGCAGTATTTT. It yields the protein CASSLAREYTDTQYF.

This chain joins TRBV27 and TRBJ2-3, with 7 nucleotides matching TRBD1. Per germline, CDR1 MNHEY and CDR2 SMNVEV (reference sequence). V dropped 5 bases and J dropped 0; count of bases not matched to a gene: 11. CDR3 length: 17 residues. The CDR3 region is CASSPPDRHTSTDTQYF. CDR3 DNA: TGTGCCAGCAGTCCTCCGGACAGGCATACTAGCACAGATACGCAGTATTTT.

This chain joins TRBV7-9 and TRBJ2-3; D tentatively reads TRBD1 or TRBD2 (5 bases each). The CDR3 covers 14 residues. V was pared by 11 bases and J by 0 bases, with 15 bases between. Germline CDR1 reads SEHNR; CDR2 reads FQNEAQ (reference sequence). The DNA of the CDR3 is TGTGCCTCCCGGTGGGACCGAAGCACAGATACGCAGTATTTT. Its translation is CASRWDRSTDTQYF.

The chain recombines TRBV18 with TRBJ1-4; D call uncertain. Germline CDR1 KGHSH, CDR2 LQKENI. This CDR3 contains 13 residues. Trimming cost V 0 bases and J 7 bases, with 6 bases left between them. This chain's CDR3 is CASSPPASEKLFF. CDR3 bases: TGTGCCAGCTCACCACCGGCGAGTGAAAAACTGTTTTTT. Using reference TRBV18 and TRBJ1-4 for the parts outside the CDR3, the full variable domain is NAGVMQNPRHLVRRRGQEARLRCSPMKGHSHVYWYRQLPEEGLKFMVYLQKENIIDESGMPKERFSAEFPKEGPSILRIQQVVRGDSAAYFCASSPPASEKLFFGSGTQLSVL.

The chain couples TRBV19 to TRBJ2-2; the D gene is possibly TRBD1 (5 bases). Germline V gene data show CDR1 as LNHDA and CDR2 as SQIVND (reference sequence). This CDR3 spans 16 amino acids. With 3 bases removed from V and 8 bases from J, the gap between germline ends came to 19 bases. In nucleotides, the CDR3 is TGTGCCAGTAGTATGATTGCAGGGCTGATCTTAGGGGAGCTGTTTTTT. Translation: CASSMIAGLILGELFF.

Comments on this clone: The same CDR3 also results from other DNA sequences found in this sample. This chain uses TRBV9 with TRBJ2-5, with D maybe TRBD2 (6 bases). V lost 3 bases and J lost 4, with 7 bases in between. This CDR3 has 12 residues. The germline gives CDR1 SGDLS, CDR2 YYNGEE. As DNA, the CDR3 is TGTGCCAGCAGCGCGGAGGGAGAGACCCAGTACTTC. This encodes CASSAEGETQYF.

This clone was picked up a small number of times. The genes are TRBV6-6 and TRBJ2-7, with D uncertain. V lost 0 bases and J lost 2, with 8 bases in between. The CDR3 runs 14 residues. CDR1 MNHNY and CDR2 SVGAGI come from the germline V gene (reference sequence). CDR3 amino acids: CASSYSLAAYEQYF. The CDR3 DNA sequence: TGTGCCAGCAGTTACTCGTTAGCCGCCTACGAGCAGTACTTC.

The chain is built from TRBV2 and TRBJ1-2; tentative D call: TRBD1 (6 bases). V was cut by 8 bases and J by 8 bases, with 15 bases left in between. Germline assignment: CDR1 SNHLY and CDR2 FYNNEI. The CDR3 loop spans 12 amino acids. CDR3 bases: TGTGCCAGCCGGACAGCCCGCTTAGGCTACACCTTC. Amino acids: CASRTARLGYTF.

This chain links TRBV4-2 with TRBJ1-1; 9 bases are a match to TRBD1. Germline V lookup: CDR1 LGHNA, CDR2 YNFKEQ. V gave up 5 bases and J gave up 6 bases; unmatched junction bases: 13. CDR3 size: 16 residues. The CDR3 DNA follows: TGTGCCAGCAGCTCCCATTGGGGACAGGGCGGGCCTGAAGCTTTCTTT. It encodes CASSSHWGQGGPEAFF.

Turning to this clone: Other DNA sequences within the sample encode an identical CDR3. The chain employs TRBV7-3 and TRBJ1-1, with D perhaps TRBD1 (5 bases). The CDR3 runs to 13 residues. V lost 4 bases and J 0 bases, leaving 6 bases between the germline ends. Germline V gene lookup returns CDR1 SGHTA and CDR2 FQGTGA. CDR3 DNA sequence: TGTGCCAGCAGCTGGGGGATGAACACTGAAGCTTTCTTT. Protein: CASSWGMNTEAFF.

The count of this clone is one. V usage is TRBV25-1 and J usage is TRBJ2-5; 7 bases agree with TRBD2. The V gene end was trimmed by 0 bases and the J gene end by 3 bases; junction bases not matched to a gene: 4. This CDR3 is 15 amino acids long. Germline CDR1 is MGHDK and CDR2 is SYGVNS. This CDR3 is CASSEYGGREETQYF. The CDR3 DNA reads as TGTGCCAGCAGTGAATATGGAGGGAGGGAAGAGACCCAGTACTTC.

This chain connects TRBV6-1 to TRBJ2-1, with 12 bases identical to TRBD2. Germline CDR1 and CDR2: MNHNS and SASEGT. This CDR3 region has 16 residues. V lost 1 base and J lost 9; bases outside the gene matches: 7. The CDR3: CASSEVGLAGWGEQFF. DNA for the CDR3: TGTGCCAGCAGTGAAGTCGGACTAGCGGGATGGGGTGAGCAGTTCTTC.

The V call is TRBV20-1, the J call TRBJ1-5; D is unresolved. This CDR3 is 15 amino acids long. CDR1 and CDR2 (germline): DFQATT, SNEGSKA (reference sequence). The V end lost 3 bases, the J end lost 0 bases, and 12 bases lay between the germline ends. The CDR3 reads CSASVVAGSNQPQHF. CDR3 in DNA: TGCAGTGCTAGTGTCGTAGCGGGTAGCAATCAGCCCCAGCATTTT.

J is TRBJ2-2 and V is TRBV14; D is unclear. V lost 4 bases to trimming and J lost 6 bases, with 15 bases between them. The CDR3 is 15 residues long. CDR1 is SGHDN and CDR2 is FVKESK in the germline V gene. The CDR3 nucleotides are TGTGCCAGCAGCCGGATCCTGGCCGGAGCCGGGGAGCTGTTTTTT. Encoded protein: CASSRILAGAGELFF.

V and J are TRBV4-2 and TRBJ2-7, with a weak D call TRBD1 (6 bases). The V end was cut by 3 bases, the J end by 0 bases, with 12 bases between. Germline lookup yields CDR1 LGHNA and CDR2 YNFKEQ. CDR3 size: 15 residues. CDR3 nucleotide sequence: TGTGCCAGCAGCCATTTGACAGGAGTCTCCTACGAGCAGTACTTC. Its translation is CASSHLTGVSYEQYF.